This TCR beta chain was observed in a study of T cell responses to AZD1222 COVID-19 vaccine. This CDR3 contains 12 residues. Trimming pared 4 bases from V and 6 bases from J, leaving 7 bases between. Sequenced by immunoSEQ multiplex PCR; TCRdb stores in-frame clones only, minus some. Seen here are 95,000 to 150,000 clones, nearly 90% observed once, and the top ten hold nearly 4.5%. A note on this clone: Its antigen is still unknown.

Study-level points and caveats: No day 14 peak samples; only post-peak repertoires were characterized.

The source material was peripheral blood, sampled on day 0 of AZD1222 vaccination. The V call is TRBV12-3 or TRBV12-4, the J call TRBJ1-5; no clear D gene. The clonotype comes from an adult in good health. The CDR3 DNA reads TGTGCCAGCAGTTATCTTCTTCAGCCCCAGCATTTT. Translation gives CASSYLLQPQHF.